The 28 T cell receptor beta chains reported below all come from one sample, sequenced in a study of T cells in Graves' hyperthyroidism and ophthalmopathy. The source material, RNA transcripts, was used to amplify TCR beta CDR3 regions. First-round RT-PCR with HTBI primers amplified the TCR CDR3 region. TCRdb itself ran the multiplex PCR reads through MiXCR, one entry per CDR3 protein. The data contain about 330,000 distinct CDR3 sequences, approximately 15% of them seen just once; the ten biggest clones take up approximately 35%. The sequenced sample was blood. Receptors were obtained from a middle-aged woman with Graves' ophthalmopathy.

This clonotype was recorded many times. The chain is built from TRBV28 and TRBJ1-1; the D gene is possibly TRBD1 (5 bases). Germline CDR1 reads MDHEN; CDR2 reads SYDVKM. The CDR3 spans 15 residues. With 6 bases removed from V and 5 bases from J, the gap between germline ends came to 19 bases. CDR3 in amino acids: CASRTATLSGTEAFF. The CDR3 bases are TGTGCCAGCAGGACAGCTACATTATCCGGGACTGAAGCTTTCTTT.

This clonotype was observed a few times. V usage is TRBV12-3 or TRBV12-4 and J usage is TRBJ2-6, with 7 bases identical to TRBD1. V shed 1 base, J shed 13 bases, and the junction held 7 bases outside the gene matches. This CDR3 contains 14 residues. The CDR3 sequence: CASSLGAGGRVLTF. The CDR3 DNA reads TGTGCCAGCAGTTTAGGGGCAGGGGGTCGGGTCCTGACTTTC.

This clonotype was seen repeatedly, ten times or more. V and J are TRBV6-1 and TRBJ1-1; no clear D gene. CDR1 is MNHNS, CDR2 SASEGT, per germline. The CDR3 spans 10 residues. V dropped 6 bases and J dropped 11 bases, with 10 bases sitting between them. CDR3 protein: CASRGSWAFF. DNA of the CDR3: TGTGCCAGCAGGGGATCGTGGGCTTTCTTT.

This clonotype was detected many times. This chain links TRBV6-1 with TRBJ1-1; maybe TRBD1 (6 bases). V lost 5 bases and J lost 11, with 18 bases in between. The CDR3 contains 13 residues. Looked up from germline, CDR1 is MNHNS and CDR2 is SASEGT. CDR3 DNA: TGTGCCAGCAGTCGAAACAGGGCCAAGGGGGCTTTCTTT. It yields the protein CASSRNRAKGAFF.

This clonotype was seen ten or more times. The V gene is TRBV3-1, the J gene TRBJ2-4; possibly TRBD1 or TRBD2 for D (5 bases each). Germline V CDR1 and CDR2: LGHDT, YNNKEL (reference sequence). The V gene lost 1 base and the J gene lost 10 bases, with 8 bases spanning the gap. The CDR3 has 12 amino acids. The CDR3 loop is CASSQGGAIQYF. The CDR3 nucleotides read TGTGCCAGCAGCCAAGGAGGGGCAATTCAGTACTTC.

The rearrangement uses TRBV6-1 and TRBJ2-1, with a tentative D call TRBD1 (6 bases). Germline CDR1 and CDR2: MNHNS and SASEGT. CDR3 size: 13 residues. The ends were cut back, 4 bases at V and 4 bases at J, with 8 bases in the middle. CDR3: CASSGTEYNEQFF. The CDR3 coding sequence is TGTGCCAGCAGTGGGACAGAGTACAATGAGCAGTTCTTC.

V is TRBV20-1 and J is TRBJ2-1, with a weak D call TRBD2 (7 bases). V shed 6 bases and J shed 4 bases, with 13 bases lying between them. The length of the CDR3 is 13 residues. Germline values: CDR1 DFQATT, CDR2 SNEGSKA (reference sequence). The CDR3 sequence: CSAQGGGYNEQFF. The CDR3 coding sequence is TGCAGTGCCCAGGGAGGGGGGTACAATGAGCAGTTCTTC.

This chain joins TRBV12-3 or TRBV12-4 and TRBJ1-1, with 7 bases aligning to TRBD1. The length of the CDR3 is 15 residues. Trimming removed 6 bases from V and 3 bases from J; junction bases left unmatched: 10. The CDR3 region has the DNA TGTGCCAGCAGGACCGACAGGGCCAAGTACACTGAAGCTTTCTTT. Translation: CASRTDRAKYTEAFF.

In its sample, this clonotype was seen a few times. This chain joins TRBV3-1 and TRBJ2-1; the match to TRBD2 covers 10 bases. This CDR3 spans 16 amino acids. From germline, CDR1 is LGHDT and CDR2 YNNKEL (reference sequence). The trim removed 4 bases at V and 6 bases at J, leaving 9 bases unmatched. The CDR3 is CASSRYEREGSNEQFF. The CDR3 nucleotides read TGTGCCAGCAGCCGATATGAGCGGGAGGGAAGCAATGAGCAGTTCTTC.

The chain links TRBV20-1 to TRBJ2-1; 10 bases agree with TRBD2. Per the germline V gene, CDR1 is DFQATT and CDR2 is SNEGSKA (reference sequence). With V trimmed by 3 bases and J by 4 bases, 6 bases remained unmatched. The CDR3 is made up of 15 amino acids. CDR3 in DNA: TGCAGTGCTAGGCCCGGGACTAGCGTTTACAATGAGCAGTTCTTC. It specifies CSARPGTSVYNEQFF.

This clonotype showed up many times. The CDR3 DNA reads as TGTGCCAGCAGCCCCCGGGGACTCGACTCCTACGAGCAGTACTTC. Translated: CASSPRGLDSYEQYF. J is TRBJ2-7 and V is TRBV7-8; the D gene is possibly TRBD2 (6 bases). The CDR3 is made up of 15 amino acids. V lost 5 bases and J lost 0, with 14 bases in between. Germline values: CDR1 SGHVS, CDR2 FQNEAQ.

This clonotype has more than one count but fewer than ten. This chain connects TRBV3-1 to TRBJ1-5; D is unresolved. The CDR3 is 18 residues long. Germline V gene data show CDR1 as LGHDT and CDR2 as YNNKEL (reference sequence). The ends were cut back, 0 bases at V and 0 bases at J, with 15 bases in the middle. The CDR3 DNA sequence: TGTGCCAGCAGCCAAGATAGTATGATCGGCGATAGCAATCAGCCCCAGCATTTT. Translated, it gives CASSQDSMIGDSNQPQHF.

This clonotype was observed at least ten times. The chain joins TRBV6-1 to TRBJ2-4; D gene ambiguous. Trimming took off 6 bases at V and 0 bases at J, with 9 bases between the two ends. Germline V gene lookup returns CDR1 MNHNS and CDR2 SASEGT. The CDR3 length is 14 residues. This CDR3 is CASRSRLAKNIQYF. CDR3 nucleotide sequence: TGTGCCAGCAGGTCCAGATTAGCCAAAAACATTCAGTACTTC.

To note about this clonotype: A read error is possible here, since a much larger clone lies one base away. The chain employs TRBV11-3 and TRBJ2-7; D gene ambiguous. CDR1 is SGHNT, CDR2 YENEEA, per germline. Trimming removed 3 bases from V and 6 bases from J, with 9 bases in between. This CDR3 has 12 residues. The CDR3 DNA reads as TGTGCCAGCAGCTTCCTACCCTGCGAGCAGTACTTC. Translated, it gives CASSFLPCEQYF.

This clonotype was seen at least ten times. The J gene is TRBJ2-7, the V gene TRBV28; 8 bases fit TRBD1. V shed 3 bases, J shed 0 bases, and the junction held 13 bases outside the gene matches. Germline V lookup: CDR1 MDHEN, CDR2 SYDVKM. The CDR3 length is 18 residues. The chain's CDR3 is CASSLGPWRGQDSYEQYF. For the CDR3, the DNA is TGTGCCAGCAGTTTGGGCCCCTGGAGGGGACAGGACTCCTACGAGCAGTACTTC.

The DNA of the CDR3 is TGCGCCAGCAGCCAAGACCCCTCAGGGGGCTACACCTTC. Encoded protein: CASSQDPSGGYTF. This chain joins TRBV4-1 and TRBJ1-2, with D possibly being TRBD1 (5 bases). Germline V lookup: CDR1 MGHRA, CDR2 YSYEKL. Trimming stripped 0 bases from V and 8 bases from J, with 10 bases between. The CDR3 contains 13 residues.

This clonotype was observed at least ten times. V is TRBV15 and J is TRBJ1-1; D not certain. Germline CDR1 is LNHNV and CDR2 is YYDKDF (reference sequence). Trimming removed 4 bases from V and 0 bases from J, with 12 bases in between. This CDR3 has 15 residues. The CDR3 reads CATSKEAQLNTEAFF. DNA of the CDR3: TGTGCCACCAGCAAAGAGGCACAGTTGAACACTGAAGCTTTCTTT.

This clonotype was counted ten times or more. The rearrangement joins TRBV28 to TRBJ1-1, with a weak D call TRBD1 (6 bases). Trimming pared 7 bases from V and 4 bases from J, leaving 16 bases between. The germline CDR1 and CDR2 sequences are MDHEN and SYDVKM. CDR3 length: 14 amino acids. CDR3 in DNA: TGTGCCAGCAACTCGGGGGGGGCGGTCACTGAAGCTTTCTTT. As protein: CASNSGGAVTEAFF.

This chain joins TRBV28 and TRBJ1-5, with unresolved D. This CDR3 spans 14 amino acids. V was clipped by 5 bases and J by 1 base, with 9 bases between them. In germline, CDR1 is MDHEN, CDR2 SYDVKM. CDR3 DNA sequence: TGTGCCAGCAGTCGAGGGCCCAGCAATCAGCCCCAGCATTTT. Translation gives CASSRGPSNQPQHF.

This clonotype was observed many times. The junction departs from germline at one end; a sequencing error may be responsible. The chain employs TRBV28 and TRBJ2-5; 15 nucleotides agree with TRBD2. The CDR3 is 16 amino acids. The germline gives CDR1 MDHEN, CDR2 SYDVKM. The CDR3, as DNA: TGTGCCAGCAGTTCCTCGGGACTAGCGGGAGGACTCCCTGCCGACTTC. It yields the protein CASSSSGLAGGLPADF. Full variable domain (missing parts from reference TRBV28 and TRBJ2-5): DVKVTQSSRYLVKRTGEKVFLECVQDMDHENMFWYRQDPGLGLRLIYFSYDVKMKEKGDIPEGYSVSREKKERFSLILESASTNQTSMYLCASSSSGLAGGLPADFGPGTRLLVL.

The sample holds many counts of this clonotype. The chain carries TRBV24-1 and TRBJ2-2; TRBD2 might be the D (6 bases). CDR1 and CDR2 from the germline V gene are KGHDR and SFDVKD. The CDR3 consists of 14 residues. V dropped 8 bases and J dropped 1 base, with 10 bases sitting between them. The CDR3 coding sequence is TGTGCCACCACCTCGGGGGAGAACACCGGGGAGCTGTTTTTT. This gives the protein CATTSGENTGELFF.

The rearrangement joins TRBV7-9 to TRBJ1-4; unclear D gene. CDR3 size: 15 residues. CDR1 is SEHNR and CDR2 is FQNEAQ in the germline V gene (reference sequence). The ends were cut back, 4 bases at V and 0 bases at J, with 9 bases in the middle. The CDR3 reads CASSSGTATNEKLFF. The CDR3 nucleotides are TGTGCCAGCAGCTCTGGTACTGCAACTAATGAAAAACTGTTTTTT.

This clonotype was counted at least ten times. J is TRBJ2-7 and V is TRBV12-3 or TRBV12-4; D is uncertain. V was pared by 2 bases and J by 3 bases, with 8 bases between. This CDR3 is built from 13 residues. The CDR3 loop is CASSLLPGYEQYF. In DNA, the CDR3 is TGTGCCAGCAGTTTACTTCCAGGCTACGAGCAGTACTTC.

Concerning this clonotype itself: This is likely a read error, given that the CDR3 carries no conserved phenylalanine or tryptophan at its end. The rearrangement joins TRBV20-1 to TRBJ1-1; 8 nucleotides agree with TRBD1. Per germline, CDR1 DFQATT and CDR2 SNEGSKA (reference sequence). V gave up 5 bases and J gave up 6 bases; unmatched junction bases: 5. The length of the CDR3 is 12 residues. CDR3 sequence reads: CSASGQGPEAFL. The CDR3 DNA is TGCAGTGCTTCCGGACAGGGTCCTGAAGCTTTCCTT.

The rearrangement joins TRBV7-9 to TRBJ2-1; D might be TRBD1 (5 bases). V lost 5 bases and J lost 0, with 14 bases in between. The CDR3 contains 16 residues. Germline V lookup: CDR1 SEHNR, CDR2 FQNEAQ (reference sequence). CDR3 DNA sequence: TGTGCCAGCAGCCCCCCCGACAGCGTCTCCTACAATGAGCAGTTCTTC. Translated, it gives CASSPPDSVSYNEQFF.

V is TRBV5-5 and J is TRBJ1-2; 10 nucleotides align to TRBD1. J gave up 1 base and V 4 bases, and 4 bases lay outside the gene matches. The CDR3 has 15 amino acids. The V gene's germline CDR1 is SGHKS and CDR2 YYEKEE (reference sequence). The CDR3 reads CASSRRTGGNYGYTF. Here the CDR3 DNA reads TGTGCCAGCAGCCGCCGGACAGGGGGTAACTATGGCTACACCTTC.

This clonotype was seen a handful of times. The chain uses TRBV2 and TRBJ1-5, with unresolved D. CDR1 and CDR2 from the germline V gene are SNHLY and FYNNEI. The CDR3 is 16 amino acids. V dropped 3 bases and J dropped 0 bases, with 12 bases sitting between them. The CDR3 loop is CASSESAPHSNQPQHF. The CDR3 region has the DNA TGTGCCAGCAGTGAGTCGGCTCCCCATAGCAATCAGCCCCAGCATTTT.

The chain recombines TRBV19 with TRBJ2-2; 8 bases fit TRBD1. Per germline, CDR1 LNHDA and CDR2 SQIVND (reference sequence). There are 16 residues in the CDR3. With V trimmed by 2 bases and J by 5 bases, 7 bases remained unmatched. The CDR3 is CASSIRGNRGTGELFF. The CDR3 nucleotides read TGTGCCAGTAGTATACGGGGCAACAGGGGGACCGGGGAGCTGTTTTTT.